The 28 T cell receptor beta chains listed next were all sequenced from one sample in a study of cytomegalovirus exposure and HLA in healthy donors. Both 60 Vbeta primers and 13 Jbeta primers went into the PCR. The protocol was immunoSEQ multiplex PCR, while the TCRdb copy is restricted to in-frame clones and leaves out a portion. The top ten hold less than 7% of the sample, which has approximately 72,000 clones, over 70% seen once. Sequencing was done on a sample of PBMCs. These receptor sequences come from a male donor in good health and CMV-seropositive.

The genes are TRBV14 and TRBJ1-1; 11 nucleotides match TRBD1. The germline V gene encodes CDR1 SGHDN and CDR2 FVKESK. The J segment lost 5 bases and the V segment lost 3 bases, leaving 8 bases of the junction unmatched. This CDR3 region has 16 residues. The CDR3 loop is CASSHRTGGGKTEAFF. The CDR3 DNA reads TGTGCCAGCAGCCACCGGACAGGGGGCGGAAAGACTGAAGCTTTCTTT. The complete variable domain, with remaining parts taken from reference TRBV14 and TRBJ1-1, reads EAGVTQFPSHSVIEKGQTVTLRCDPISGHDNLYWYRRVMGKEIKFLLHFVKESKQDESGMPNNRFLAERTGGTYSTLKVQPAELEDSGVYFCASSHRTGGGKTEAFFGQGTRLTVV.

This clone has a handful of counts. The chain links TRBV25-1 to TRBJ2-5, with 7 bases aligning to TRBD2. Germline lookup yields CDR1 MGHDK and CDR2 SYGVNS. V dropped 6 bases and J dropped 5; count of bases not matched to a gene: 9. This CDR3 is 14 amino acids long. The CDR3 nucleotides are TGTGCCAGCAGCCCGAGGGAGGGGACGGAGACCCAGTACTTC. It yields the protein CASSPREGTETQYF.

The V and J genes are TRBV7-3 and TRBJ1-2, with TRBD1 as a possible D gene (6 bases). V dropped 4 bases and J dropped 1 base, with 7 bases sitting between them. The CDR3 loop spans 13 amino acids. Per germline, CDR1 SGHTA and CDR2 FQGTGA. The CDR3 DNA is TGTGCCAGCAGCTCACAGGGTAACTATGGCTACACCTTC. Amino acids: CASSSQGNYGYTF.

Here the CDR3 DNA reads TGTGCCACCTTGGGACAGGGGTATGGCTACACCTTC. Translation: CATLGQGYGYTF. V and J are TRBV6-6 and TRBJ1-2; 10 bases map to TRBD1. The length of the CDR3 is 12 residues. Germline lookup yields CDR1 MNHNY and CDR2 SVGAGI (reference sequence). V was pared by 10 bases and J by 5 bases, with 4 bases of the junction left unmatched.

This chain links TRBV29-1 with TRBJ2-1; tentative D call: TRBD1 (6 bases). V was cut by 7 bases and J by 5 bases, with 12 bases left in between. Germline V lookup: CDR1 SQVTM, CDR2 ANQGSEA. The CDR3 has 12 amino acids. The DNA for the CDR3 is TGCAGCGCAAGGCCAGGGGACAATGAGCAGTTCTTC. Its protein is CSARPGDNEQFF.

A word on this clone: Other nucleotide sequences from this sample produce the same CDR3. This chain uses TRBV11-2 with TRBJ2-7; perhaps TRBD2 as D (6 bases). CDR3 length: 16 amino acids. The germline CDR1 and CDR2 sequences are SGHAT and FQNNGV. Trimming took 3 bases from V and 2 from J, leaving 17 bases between them. CDR3 protein: CASSFIGQREAYEQYF. Written as DNA, the CDR3 is TGTGCCAGCAGCTTTATTGGCCAGAGGGAGGCCTACGAGCAGTACTTC. The full variable domain, completed using reference TRBV11-2 and TRBJ2-7, is EAGVAQSPRYKIIEKRQSVAFWCNPISGHATLYWYQQILGQGPKLLIQFQNNGVVDDSQLPKDRFSAERLKGVDSTLKIQPAKLEDSAVYLCASSFIGQREAYEQYFGPGTRLTVT.

This clone has just one count. The rearrangement links TRBV6-6 to TRBJ2-3; a possible D gene is TRBD2 (5 bases). With 2 bases removed from V and 5 bases from J, the gap between germline ends came to 11 bases. CDR1 and CDR2 from the germline V gene are MNHNY and SVGAGI (reference sequence). CDR3 length equals 14 residues. The CDR3 reads CASSYAAGGDTQYF. The CDR3 region has the DNA TGTGCCAGCAGTTACGCGGCGGGCGGAGATACGCAGTATTTT.

V gene TRBV19 combines with J gene TRBJ1-1, with a possible D match to TRBD1 (6 bases). V was clipped by 3 bases and J by 7 bases, with 12 bases between them. Looked up from germline, CDR1 is LNHDA and CDR2 is SQIVND (reference sequence). This CDR3 spans 13 amino acids. The CDR3 nucleotides are TGTGCCAGTAGTATCATGGGGGCCTGTGAAGCTTTCTTT. Translating gives CASSIMGACEAFF.

V usage is TRBV18 and J usage is TRBJ1-5, with no clear D. This CDR3 region has 17 residues. V shed 2 bases and J shed 2 bases, with 16 bases lying between them. Germline lookup yields CDR1 KGHSH and CDR2 LQKENI. The CDR3 is CASSPGPVGAGNQPQHF. The CDR3 coding sequence is TGTGCCAGCTCACCAGGGCCGGTGGGAGCGGGCAATCAGCCCCAGCATTTT.

The rearrangement joins TRBV27 to TRBJ2-1; TRBD2 might be the D (5 bases). This CDR3 is 15 amino acids long. The V end lost 2 bases, the J end lost 6 bases, and 14 bases lay between the germline ends. Germline CDR1 and CDR2: MNHEY and SMNVEV (reference sequence). The CDR3 DNA reads TGTGCCAGCAGTTTAAGTGGATCTGGAGGCAATGAGCAGTTCTTC. Translating it yields CASSLSGSGGNEQFF.

The DNA for the CDR3 is TGTGCCACCAGCAGAGTGGGAGGGTCACCCCTCCACTTT. Translating it yields CATSRVGGSPLHF. J is TRBJ1-6 and V is TRBV15; no clear D. CDR3 size: 13 residues. Between the trimmed V and J ends, which lost 1 base and 10 bases, there was a span of 8 bases. Germline V lookup: CDR1 LNHNV, CDR2 YYDKDF (reference sequence). Supplemented by reference TRBV15 and TRBJ1-6, the full variable domain reads DAMVIQNPRYQVTQFGKPVTLSCSQTLNHNVMYWYQQKSSQAPKLLFHYYDKDFNNEADTPDNFQSRRPNTSFCFLDIRSPGLGDTAMYLCATSRVGGSPLHFGNGTRLTVT.

This rearrangement joins TRBV5-1 to TRBJ2-2, with a tentative D call TRBD1 (6 bases). The V end lost 1 base, the J end lost 3 bases, and 10 bases lay between the germline ends. This CDR3 contains 15 residues. CDR1 SGHRS and CDR2 YFSETQ come from the germline V gene. The CDR3 sequence is CASSLKRGYTGELFF. The CDR3 region has the DNA TGCGCCAGCAGCTTGAAAAGGGGGTACACCGGGGAGCTGTTTTTT.

The genes are TRBV5-6 and TRBJ2-2, with 9 bases lining up with TRBD1. This CDR3 contains 16 residues. Germline lookup yields CDR1 SGHDT and CDR2 YYEEEE. V dropped 0 bases and J dropped 6; count of bases not matched to a gene: 6. The CDR3 DNA sequence: TGTGCCAGCAGCTTGGAGGGACAGGGTTTCGCCGGGGAGCTGTTTTTT. Amino acids: CASSLEGQGFAGELFF.

This chain uses TRBV2 with TRBJ2-1, with TRBD2 matching over 12 bases. V was pared by 7 bases and J by 10 bases, with 11 bases of the junction left unmatched. CDR3 size: 15 residues. Germline-derived CDR1 and CDR2 are SNHLY and FYNNEI. The CDR3 protein is CASIQETSGRGEQFF. Here the CDR3 DNA reads TGTGCCAGCATCCAAGAGACTAGCGGGAGAGGAGAGCAGTTCTTC. Full variable domain (remainder filled in from reference TRBV2 and TRBJ2-1): EPEVTQTPSHQVTQMGQEVILRCVPISNHLYFYWYRQILGQKVEFLVSFYNNEISEKSEIFDDQFSVERPDGSNFTLKIRSTKLEDSAMYFCASIQETSGRGEQFFGPGTRLTVL.

The chain recombines TRBV29-1 with TRBJ1-5, with D possibly being TRBD1 (5 bases). The CDR3 sequence is 12 residues long. The germline V and J ends were trimmed by 4 bases and 4 bases, with 8 bases remaining between them. Germline CDR1 SQVTM, CDR2 ANQGSEA. In DNA, the CDR3 is TGCAGCGTTGGTGGGGCAAATCAGCCCCAGCATTTT. This translates into CSVGGANQPQHF.

This chain joins TRBV7-9 and TRBJ1-1; TRBD1 matches at 7 bases. Trimming removed 5 bases from V and 2 bases from J; junction bases left unmatched: 11. CDR1 is SEHNR and CDR2 is FQNEAQ in the germline V gene (reference sequence). This CDR3 contains 16 residues. CDR3 protein: CASSPQAGGSNTEAFF. The CDR3 DNA reads as TGTGCCAGCAGCCCCCAGGCAGGGGGATCCAACACTGAAGCTTTCTTT.

This chain uses TRBV7-2 with TRBJ1-1; no reliable D call. CDR3 length: 12 amino acids. V lost 3 bases to trimming and J lost 4 bases, with 6 bases between them. Looked up from germline, CDR1 is SGHTA and CDR2 is FQGNSA. The CDR3 nucleotides read TGTGCCAGCAGCTTCGGGGTCACTGAAGCTTTCTTT. This sequence encodes CASSFGVTEAFF.

V is TRBV4-1 and J is TRBJ1-5, with 8 bases that match TRBD1. The germline gives CDR1 MGHRA, CDR2 YSYEKL. Trimming removed 4 bases from V and 3 bases from J; junction bases left unmatched: 8. The CDR3 runs 16 residues. The CDR3 here is CASSLTGGTTNQPQHF. CDR3 in DNA: TGCGCCAGCAGCCTTACAGGGGGGACAACCAATCAGCCCCAGCATTTT.

The rearrangement uses TRBV28 and TRBJ2-3, with 8 bases matching TRBD1. The germline V gene encodes CDR1 MDHEN and CDR2 SYDVKM. The V segment lost 5 bases and the J segment 4 bases; nucleotides outside the gene matches: 8. This CDR3 comprises 15 residues. The CDR3 loop is CASSPGTGGADTQYF. In DNA form, the CDR3 reads TGTGCCAGCAGTCCCGGGACAGGAGGCGCAGATACGCAGTATTTT.

This clone was observed a single time. V and J are TRBV13 and TRBJ1-2; D remains unclear. CDR3 length: 12 residues. From germline, CDR1 is PRHDT and CDR2 FYEKMQ (reference sequence). V was cut by 5 bases and J by 4 bases, with 8 bases left in between. CDR3 sequence reads: CASSARLYGYTF. DNA of the CDR3: TGTGCCAGCAGCGCCCGACTCTATGGCTACACCTTC.

The genes are TRBV27 and TRBJ1-2, with a weak D call TRBD1 (6 bases). Germline CDR1 MNHEY, CDR2 SMNVEV (reference sequence). This CDR3 has 14 residues. V was cut by 5 bases and J by 8 bases, with 18 bases left in between. The CDR3 is CASSPLIQGRGYTF. The CDR3 nucleotides read TGTGCCAGCAGTCCCCTTATACAGGGTCGGGGCTACACCTTC.

This clone occurred once. The chain carries TRBV19 and TRBJ2-7; 7 bases line up with TRBD1. V was pared by 4 bases and J by 6 bases, with 6 bases of the junction left unmatched. CDR3 length: 13 amino acids. Germline loops: CDR1 LNHDA, CDR2 SQIVND (reference sequence). The chain's CDR3 is CASSTRQGSEQYF. The CDR3 coding sequence is TGTGCCAGTAGTACGCGACAGGGTTCCGAGCAGTACTTC.

The genes are TRBV28 and TRBJ1-5, with no clear D. The length of the CDR3 is 15 residues. V lost 2 bases, J lost 3 bases, and 11 bases lay in between. CDR1 is MDHEN and CDR2 is SYDVKM in the germline V gene. DNA of the CDR3: TGTGCCAGCAGTTTAATCGGCAGGCACAATCAGCCCCAGCATTTT. Amino acid sequence: CASSLIGRHNQPQHF.

The chain carries TRBV7-9 and TRBJ2-5, with 8 bases aligning to TRBD1. The V gene end was trimmed by 7 bases and the J gene end by 4 bases; junction bases not matched to a gene: 14. The CDR3 is 16 amino acids. Germline loops: CDR1 SEHNR, CDR2 FQNEAQ (reference sequence). The DNA for the CDR3 is TGTGCCAGCACCTTTCCCGGGACAGGTCCCGGAGAGACCCAGTACTTC. The encoded protein is CASTFPGTGPGETQYF.

The table lists this clone with a count of one. The rearrangement uses TRBV5-1 and TRBJ1-1, with D maybe TRBD1 (5 bases). The germline gives CDR1 SGHRS, CDR2 YFSETQ. V lost 5 bases and J lost 0, with 8 bases in between. The CDR3 is 13 amino acids. CDR3 sequence (DNA): TGCGCCAGCAGGCGGGGGATGAACACTGAAGCTTTCTTT. This encodes CASRRGMNTEAFF.

The V call is TRBV7-9, the J call TRBJ1-1, with 7 nucleotides matching TRBD1. The CDR3 loop spans 14 amino acids. Germline-derived CDR1 and CDR2 are SEHNR and FQNEAQ (reference sequence). The V and J ends lost 4 bases and 3 bases, in that order; junction bases with no gene match: 5. Written as DNA, the CDR3 is TGTGCCAGCAGCTCCCAACAGGGGTACACTGAAGCTTTCTTT. Its protein is CASSSQQGYTEAFF.

This clone came up a few times. The genes are TRBV5-1 and TRBJ2-5; possibly TRBD1 for D (5 bases). The CDR3 totals 14 residues. Germline CDR1 SGHRS, CDR2 YFSETQ. V was pared by 6 bases and J by 5 bases, with 17 bases between. Here the CDR3 DNA reads TGCGCCAGCACCCAGGGTTTCCTCCAGGAGACCCAGTACTTC. Translated, it gives CASTQGFLQETQYF.

The rearrangement joins TRBV7-6 to TRBJ2-3; TRBD2 matches 11 bases. The ends lost 0 bases at V and 5 bases at J; junction bases unmatched: 7. This CDR3 is 17 amino acids long. CDR1 and CDR2 from the germline V gene are SGHVS and FNYEAQ. CDR3 nucleotide sequence: TGTGCCAGCAGCTTAGCGGCTAGCGGGGGGCGAGGAGATACGCAGTATTTT. This encodes CASSLAASGGRGDTQYF.